This T cell receptor beta chain was captured in a study of regulatory T cells in long-lasting Graves disease. Trimming cost V 2 bases and J 2 bases, with 13 bases left between them. The CDR3 is 15 residues long. CDR1 KGHSH and CDR2 LQKENI come from the germline V gene. This clonotype came up many times. Arm-PCR of CDR3 regions with iRepertoire HTBI primers generated TCR beta libraries. A single record per CDR3 protein comes from TCRdb applying MiXCR to the multiplex PCR reads. The sample contains 350,000 to 400,000 distinct CDR3 sequences, about 17% of which appear only once. Time point: newly diagnosed GD, antithyroid drugs for less than 3 months. Researchers made the TCR library from RNA that was extracted from PBMCs. These data were also reused for a study on T cells in Graves' hyperthyroidism and ophthalmopathy.

This material consisted of peripheral blood mononuclear cells (PBMCs), taken at new diagnosis, from a patient treated with antithyroid drugs. The J gene is TRBJ2-7, the V gene TRBV18; the D gene could be TRBD1 or TRBD2 (6 bases each). The TCR comes from a woman between 18 and 29 years old with Graves disease. The CDR3 loop reads CASSPNSGQTYEQYF. Here the CDR3 DNA reads TGTGCCAGCTCACCAAATAGCGGACAGACCTACGAGCAGTACTTC.